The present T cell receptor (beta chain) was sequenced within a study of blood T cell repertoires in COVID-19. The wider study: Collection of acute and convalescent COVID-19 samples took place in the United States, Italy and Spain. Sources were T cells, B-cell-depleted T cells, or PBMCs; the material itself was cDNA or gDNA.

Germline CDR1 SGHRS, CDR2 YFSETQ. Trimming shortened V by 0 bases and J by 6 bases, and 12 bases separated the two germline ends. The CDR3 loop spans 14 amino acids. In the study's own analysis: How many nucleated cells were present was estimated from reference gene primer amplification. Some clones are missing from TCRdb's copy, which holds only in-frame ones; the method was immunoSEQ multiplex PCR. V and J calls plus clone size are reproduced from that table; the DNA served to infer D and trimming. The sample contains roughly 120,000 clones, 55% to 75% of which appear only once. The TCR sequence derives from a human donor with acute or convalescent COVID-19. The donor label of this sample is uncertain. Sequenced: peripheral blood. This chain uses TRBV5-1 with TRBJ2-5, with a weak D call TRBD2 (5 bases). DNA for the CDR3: TGCGCCAGCAGCTTGGACGGAGCGGAGAAGACCCAGTACTTC. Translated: CASSLDGAEKTQYF. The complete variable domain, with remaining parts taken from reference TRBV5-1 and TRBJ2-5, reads KAGVTQTPRYLIKTRGQQVTLSCSPISGHRSVSWYQQTPGQGLQFLFEYFSETQRNKGNFPGRFSGRQFSNSRSEMNVSTLELGDSALYLCASSLDGAEKTQYFGPGTRLLVL.